One and the same sample provided the 3 T cell receptor beta chains below, sequenced in a study of blood T cell repertoires in COVID-19. Profiling relied on immunoSEQ multiplex PCR, and the TCRdb table lists in-frame clones only, not all of them. The sample consists of around 370,000 clones, around 90% of them appearing once. Sequencing used peripheral blood. The origin of the receptors is a man aged 18 to 29 with active or convalescent COVID-19.

The chain has TRBV6-6 and TRBJ1-4; the D gene is possibly TRBD1 (5 bases). This CDR3 is built from 13 residues. The germline V gene encodes CDR1 MNHNY and CDR2 SVGAGI (reference sequence). Trimming left V 7 bases short and J 1 base short, with 7 bases between. CDR3 sequence (DNA): TGTGCCAGCAAGGGGTTAACTAATGAAAAACTGTTTTTT. The encoded protein is CASKGLTNEKLFF.

Here the CDR3 reads CASSINLWSVNQPQHF. The DNA of the CDR3 is TGTGCCAGTAGTATAAACCTCTGGTCAGTAAATCAGCCCCAGCATTTT. The rearrangement uses TRBV19 and TRBJ1-5; the D is unclear. The CDR3 extends over 16 amino acids. V was trimmed by 2 bases and J by 4 bases, leaving 15 bases between them. Per germline, CDR1 LNHDA and CDR2 SQIVND (reference sequence).

This clone turned up a few times. The chain links TRBV7-3 to TRBJ2-2, with D uncertain. The germline gives CDR1 SGHTA, CDR2 FQGTGA. V lost 2 bases and J lost 1, with 8 bases in between. CDR3 size: 15 residues. DNA for the CDR3: TGTGCCAGCAGCTTAGACCCGGGGAACACCGGGGAGCTGTTTTTT. The encoded protein is CASSLDPGNTGELFF. Full variable domain (missing parts from reference TRBV7-3 and TRBJ2-2): GAGVSQTPSNKVTEKGKYVELRCDPISGHTALYWYRQSLGQGPEFLIYFQGTGAADDSGLPNDRFFAVRPEGSVSTLKIQRTERGDSAVYLCASSLDPGNTGELFFGEGSRLTVL.